A selection of T cell receptor beta chains follows, all from one sample in a study of radiation and T cells in renal cell carcinoma. Sequencing was performed with immunoSEQ multiplex PCR; in TCRdb, only in-frame clones are kept and a portion is missing. The profile shows 15,000 to 19,000 clones, approximately 53% of them singletons. This specimen was tumor tissue, taken from a patient whose treatment was nephrectomy without radiotherapy. The source is a man aged 50 to 59 with renal cell carcinoma. CDR3s include the opening cysteine and the closing phenylalanine or tryptophan. Each record gives: CDR3 protein, CDR3 DNA, V gene, clone size, D gene, J gene. D genes are given only for firm matches. Expanded clones are given a class, and other clones once, few, many or no size at all.

CASSYSTSGKPEQFF TGTGCCAGCAGTTACTCGACTAGCGGGAAACCAGAGCAGTTCTTC TRBV6-5 . TRBD2 TRBJ2-1
CASSQETSGRFNEQFF TGCGCCAGCAGCCAAGAAACTAGCGGGAGATTCAATGAGCAGTTCTTC TRBV4-1 . TRBD2 TRBJ2-1
CASSQDRGPYEQYF TGCGCCAGCAGCCAGGACAGGGGGCCCTACGAGCAGTACTTC TRBV4-3 . TRBD1 TRBJ2-7
CASSSSGQGVDEQYF TGTGCCAGCAGTTCCTCGGGACAGGGCGTCGACGAGCAGTACTTC TRBV28 medium-sized TRBD1 TRBJ2-7
CASSIRGDNTGELFF TGTGCCAGTAGTATTAGAGGGGACAACACCGGGGAGCTGTTTTTT TRBV19 once . TRBJ2-2
CASSLAPWEEAGRGSYEQYF TGTGCCAGCAGCTTAGCGCCTTGGGAGGAGGCGGGAAGGGGGTCCTACGAGCAGTACTTC TRBV7-6 . . TRBJ2-7
CASTVTGDWNTEAFF TGTGCCAGCACCGTGACAGGGGACTGGAACACTGAAGCTTTCTTT TRBV7-9 . TRBD1 TRBJ1-1
CASSLSGVSSGNTIYF TGTGCCAGCAGTTTATCCGGGGTCTCCTCTGGAAACACCATATATTTT TRBV27 . . TRBJ1-3
CASSLTGRGTEAFF TGTGCCAGCAGCTTGACAGGGAGAGGCACTGAAGCTTTCTTT TRBV7-9 . TRBD1 TRBJ1-1
CASSRDTRGSPLHF TGTGCCAGCAGCCGGGACACCCGGGGTTCACCCCTCCACTTT TRBV7-9 . . TRBJ1-6